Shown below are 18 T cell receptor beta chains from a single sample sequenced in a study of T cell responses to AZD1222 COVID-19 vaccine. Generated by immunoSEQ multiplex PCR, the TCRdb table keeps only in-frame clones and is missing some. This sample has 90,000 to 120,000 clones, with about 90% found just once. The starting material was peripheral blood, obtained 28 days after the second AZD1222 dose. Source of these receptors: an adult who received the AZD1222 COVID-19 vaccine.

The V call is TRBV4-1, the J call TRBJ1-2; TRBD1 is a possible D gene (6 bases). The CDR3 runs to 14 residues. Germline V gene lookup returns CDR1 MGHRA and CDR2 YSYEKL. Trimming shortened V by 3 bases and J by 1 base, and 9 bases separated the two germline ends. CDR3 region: CASSHRGYNYGYTF. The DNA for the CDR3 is TGCGCCAGCAGCCACAGGGGTTATAACTATGGCTACACCTTC.

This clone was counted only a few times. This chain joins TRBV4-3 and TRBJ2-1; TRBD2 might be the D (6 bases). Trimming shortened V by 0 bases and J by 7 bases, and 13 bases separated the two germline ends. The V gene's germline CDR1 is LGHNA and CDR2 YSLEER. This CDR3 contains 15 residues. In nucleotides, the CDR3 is TGCGCCAGCAGCCAAGAGGGGGGAAGGAGAAATGAGCAGTTCTTC. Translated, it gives CASSQEGGRRNEQFF.

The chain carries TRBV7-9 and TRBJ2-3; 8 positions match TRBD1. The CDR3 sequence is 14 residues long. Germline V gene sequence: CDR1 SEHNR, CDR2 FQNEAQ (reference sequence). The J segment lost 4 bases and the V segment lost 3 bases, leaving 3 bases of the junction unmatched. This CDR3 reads CASSLQGAADTQYF. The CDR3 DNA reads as TGTGCCAGCAGCTTGCAGGGGGCGGCAGATACGCAGTATTTT.

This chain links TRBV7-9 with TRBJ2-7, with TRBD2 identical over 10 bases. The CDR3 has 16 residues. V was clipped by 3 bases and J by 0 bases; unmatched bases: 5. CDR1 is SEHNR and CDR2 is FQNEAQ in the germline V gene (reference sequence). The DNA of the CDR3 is TGTGCCAGCAGCTTCCCCCTAGCGGGGGACTCCTACGAGCAGTACTTC. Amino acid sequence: CASSFPLAGDSYEQYF.

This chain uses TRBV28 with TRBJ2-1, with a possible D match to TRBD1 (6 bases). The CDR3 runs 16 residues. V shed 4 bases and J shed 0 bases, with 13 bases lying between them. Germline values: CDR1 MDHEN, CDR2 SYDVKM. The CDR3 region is CASSSRDTGSYNEQFF. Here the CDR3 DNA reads TGTGCCAGCAGTTCCCGGGACACAGGCTCCTACAATGAGCAGTTCTTC.

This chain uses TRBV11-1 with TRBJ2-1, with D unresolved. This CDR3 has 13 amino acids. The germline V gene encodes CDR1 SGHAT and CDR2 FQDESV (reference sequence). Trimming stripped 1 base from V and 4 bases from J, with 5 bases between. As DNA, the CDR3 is TGTGCCAGCAGCTTAGGGGGTTACAATGAGCAGTTCTTC. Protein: CASSLGGYNEQFF.

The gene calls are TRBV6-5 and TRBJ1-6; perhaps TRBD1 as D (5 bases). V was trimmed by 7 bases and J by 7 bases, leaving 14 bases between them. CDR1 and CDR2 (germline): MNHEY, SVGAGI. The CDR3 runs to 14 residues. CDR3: CASTIGGGNSPLHF. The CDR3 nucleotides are TGTGCCAGCACCATTGGCGGGGGGAATTCACCCCTCCACTTT.

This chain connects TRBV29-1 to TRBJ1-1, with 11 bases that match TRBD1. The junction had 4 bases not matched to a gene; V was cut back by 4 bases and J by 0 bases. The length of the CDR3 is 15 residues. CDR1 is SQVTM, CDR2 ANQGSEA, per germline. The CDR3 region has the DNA TGCAGCGTTGCGGACAGGGGGCGCTTGAACACTGAAGCTTTCTTT. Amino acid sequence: CSVADRGRLNTEAFF.

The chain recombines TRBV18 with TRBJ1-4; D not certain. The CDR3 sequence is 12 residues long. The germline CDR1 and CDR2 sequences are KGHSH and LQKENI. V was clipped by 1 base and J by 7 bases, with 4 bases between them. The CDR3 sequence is CASSPQAEKLFF. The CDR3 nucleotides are TGTGCCAGCTCACCACAGGCTGAAAAACTGTTTTTT.

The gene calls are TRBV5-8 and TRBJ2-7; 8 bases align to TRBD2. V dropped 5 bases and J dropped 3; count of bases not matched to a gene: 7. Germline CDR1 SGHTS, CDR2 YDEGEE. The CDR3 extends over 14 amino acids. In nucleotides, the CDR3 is TGTGCCAGCAGTACCTCTAGCGGGCGCTACGAGCAGTACTTC. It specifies CASSTSSGRYEQYF.

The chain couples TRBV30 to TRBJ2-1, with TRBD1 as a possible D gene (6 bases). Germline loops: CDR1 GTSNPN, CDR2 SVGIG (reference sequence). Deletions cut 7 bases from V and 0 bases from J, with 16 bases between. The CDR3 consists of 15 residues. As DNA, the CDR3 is TGTGCCTTTGAGCCGGGGACAAGCTCCTACAATGAGCAGTTCTTC. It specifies CAFEPGTSSYNEQFF. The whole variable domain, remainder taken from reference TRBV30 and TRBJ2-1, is SQTIHQWPATLVQPVGSPLSLECTVEGTSNPNLYWYRQAAGRGLQLLFYSVGIGQISSEVPQNLSASRPQDRQFILSSKKLLLSDSGFYLCAFEPGTSSYNEQFFGPGTRLTVL.

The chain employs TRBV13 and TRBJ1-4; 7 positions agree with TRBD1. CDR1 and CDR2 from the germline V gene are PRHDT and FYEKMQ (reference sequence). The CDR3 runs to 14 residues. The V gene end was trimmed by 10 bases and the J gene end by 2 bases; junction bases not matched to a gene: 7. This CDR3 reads CATQVQGTNEKLFF. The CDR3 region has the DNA TGTGCCACACAAGTACAGGGGACTAATGAAAAACTGTTTTTT.

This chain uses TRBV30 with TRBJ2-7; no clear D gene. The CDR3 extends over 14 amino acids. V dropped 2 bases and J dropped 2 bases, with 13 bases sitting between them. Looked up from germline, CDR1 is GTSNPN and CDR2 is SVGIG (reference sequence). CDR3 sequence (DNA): TGTGCCTGGAGTCTTGGTATTAGGCCCTACGAGCAGTACTTC. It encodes CAWSLGIRPYEQYF.

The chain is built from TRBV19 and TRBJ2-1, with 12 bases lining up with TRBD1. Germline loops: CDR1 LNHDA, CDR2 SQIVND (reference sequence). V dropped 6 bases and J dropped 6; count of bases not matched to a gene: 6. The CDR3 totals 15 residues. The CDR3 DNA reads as TGTGCCAGTAGCGTAGGGACAGGGGGCATCAATGAGCAGTTCTTC. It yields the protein CASSVGTGGINEQFF. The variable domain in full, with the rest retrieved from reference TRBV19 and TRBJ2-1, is DGGITQSPKYLFRKEGQNVTLSCEQNLNHDAMYWYRQDPGQGLRLIYYSQIVNDFQKGDIAEGYSVSREKKESFPLTVTSAQKNPTAFYLCASSVGTGGINEQFFGPGTRLTVL.

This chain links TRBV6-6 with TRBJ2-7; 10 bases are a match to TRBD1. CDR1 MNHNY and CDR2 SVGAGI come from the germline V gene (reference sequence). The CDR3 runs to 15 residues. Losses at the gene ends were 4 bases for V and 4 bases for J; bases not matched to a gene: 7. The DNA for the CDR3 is TGTGCCAGCAGTTCGACAGGGGGCGCATCTTACGAGCAGTACTTC. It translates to CASSSTGGASYEQYF.

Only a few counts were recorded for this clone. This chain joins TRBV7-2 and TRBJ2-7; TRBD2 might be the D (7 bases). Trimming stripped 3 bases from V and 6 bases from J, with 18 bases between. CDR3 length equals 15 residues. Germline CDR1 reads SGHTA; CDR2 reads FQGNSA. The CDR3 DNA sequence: TGTGCCAGCAGCTTCTCGAGCGGGACATCTCGCGAGCAGTACTTC. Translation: CASSFSSGTSREQYF.

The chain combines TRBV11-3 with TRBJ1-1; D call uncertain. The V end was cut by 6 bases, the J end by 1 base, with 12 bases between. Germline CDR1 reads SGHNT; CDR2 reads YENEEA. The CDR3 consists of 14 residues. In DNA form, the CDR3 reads TGTGCCAGCAGTTCCCGCGCGGGGAACACTGAAGCTTTCTTT. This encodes CASSSRAGNTEAFF.

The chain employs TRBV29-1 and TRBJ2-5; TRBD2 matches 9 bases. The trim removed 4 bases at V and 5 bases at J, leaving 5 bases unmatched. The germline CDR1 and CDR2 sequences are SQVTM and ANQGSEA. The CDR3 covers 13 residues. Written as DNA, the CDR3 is TGCAGCGTTGTTGCTAGCGGGATGGAGACCCAGTACTTC. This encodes CSVVASGMETQYF.